A single sample is the source of the 13 T cell receptor beta chains below, sequenced in a study of T cell responses to AZD1222 COVID-19 vaccine. TCRdb's copy holds only in-frame clones and misses some; the assay was immunoSEQ multiplex PCR. This sample has about 96,000 clones, with roughly 88% found just once. Sample: peripheral blood, taken on day 0 of AZD1222 vaccination. Receptors originate from an adult in good health.

This chain connects TRBV28 to TRBJ2-7; possibly TRBD1 for D (5 bases). The CDR3 has 13 amino acids. Germline CDR1 is MDHEN and CDR2 is SYDVKM. V was shortened by 2 bases and J by 3 bases, with 8 bases between the two germline ends. This CDR3 is CASSLTGLYEQYF. As DNA, the CDR3 is TGTGCCAGCAGTTTAACAGGCCTCTACGAGCAGTACTTC.

J is TRBJ1-1 and V is TRBV30; no clear D gene. The germline gives CDR1 GTSNPN, CDR2 SVGIG (reference sequence). With 2 bases removed from V and 2 bases from J, the gap between germline ends came to 9 bases. The CDR3 consists of 13 residues. The chain's CDR3 is CAWSLLGNTEAFF. CDR3 in DNA: TGTGCCTGGAGTCTGCTAGGAAACACTGAAGCTTTCTTT.

The chain employs TRBV19 and TRBJ2-7; 9 positions agree with TRBD2. V was pared by 1 base and J by 7 bases, with 5 bases of the junction left unmatched. The germline V gene encodes CDR1 LNHDA and CDR2 SQIVND (reference sequence). The length of the CDR3 is 14 residues. The CDR3, as DNA: TGTGCCAGTAGTATAGCGGGACTAGCCCCAGAGCAGTACTTC. It is translated as CASSIAGLAPEQYF.

V is TRBV28 and J is TRBJ1-4; possible D gene TRBD1, 6 bases. The CDR3 sequence is 15 residues long. Trimming shortened V by 4 bases and J by 2 bases, and 11 bases separated the two germline ends. Per the germline V gene, CDR1 is MDHEN and CDR2 is SYDVKM. CDR3 in amino acids: CASSSTGLTNEKLFF. The CDR3 nucleotides are TGTGCCAGCAGTTCAACAGGGTTGACTAATGAAAAACTGTTTTTT.

V usage is TRBV2 and J usage is TRBJ2-5; 7 bases line up with TRBD1. This CDR3 is 13 amino acids long. Germline-derived CDR1 and CDR2 are SNHLY and FYNNEI. V trimming: 5 bases; J trimming: 5 bases; junction bases outside the gene matches: 5. The CDR3 is CASSTGASETQYF. In DNA, the CDR3 is TGTGCCAGCAGTACAGGGGCGTCGGAGACCCAGTACTTC.

V is TRBV28 and J is TRBJ1-3; no reliable D call. The CDR3 length is 14 residues. V dropped 2 bases and J dropped 0 bases, with 5 bases sitting between them. CDR1 and CDR2 (germline): MDHEN, SYDVKM. DNA of the CDR3: TGTGCCAGCAGTTTAACTTTCTCTGGAAACACCATATATTTT. It translates to CASSLTFSGNTIYF.

This CDR3 is CASSLQDNEQFF. The CDR3 DNA follows: TGTGCCAGCAGCTTGCAGGACAATGAGCAGTTCTTC. The chain employs TRBV7-9 and TRBJ2-1, with D uncertain. Germline V gene sequence: CDR1 SEHNR, CDR2 FQNEAQ (reference sequence). This CDR3 contains 12 residues. V was trimmed by 3 bases and J by 5 bases, leaving 5 bases between them.

The chain links TRBV7-2 to TRBJ1-6; D is unclear. The V and J ends lost 5 bases and 11 bases respectively, with 10 bases between them. Germline V CDR1 and CDR2: SGHTA, FQGNSA. CDR3 size: 12 residues. The CDR3 is CASSPSTAPLHF. As DNA, the CDR3 is TGTGCCAGCAGCCCTTCAACAGCACCCCTCCACTTT.

V usage is TRBV30 and J usage is TRBJ2-6; D might be TRBD2 (7 bases). Trimming stripped 0 bases from V and 2 bases from J, with 8 bases between. The germline V gene has CDR1 GTSNPN and CDR2 SVGIG (reference sequence). This CDR3 comprises 15 residues. CDR3 in amino acids: CAWSVGGAGANVLTF. In DNA form, the CDR3 reads TGTGCCTGGAGTGTAGGGGGGGCTGGGGCCAACGTCCTGACTTTC. The whole variable domain, filled in from reference TRBV30 and TRBJ2-6, reads SQTIHQWPATLVQPVGSPLSLECTVEGTSNPNLYWYRQAAGRGLQLLFYSVGIGQISSEVPQNLSASRPQDRQFILSSKKLLLSDSGFYLCAWSVGGAGANVLTFGAGSRLTVL.

The chain uses TRBV10-3 and TRBJ2-7; 10 bases align to TRBD1. The length of the CDR3 is 14 residues. V was pared by 0 bases and J by 10 bases, with 6 bases of the junction left unmatched. CDR1 ENHRY and CDR2 SYGVKD come from the germline V gene. DNA for the CDR3: TGTGCCATCAGTGAGTCCGGGACAGGGGTTCTCCAGTACTTC. It specifies CAISESGTGVLQYF.

The chain combines TRBV30 with TRBJ2-2; D gene ambiguous. The CDR3 is made up of 11 amino acids. The V end lost 3 bases, the J end lost 7 bases, and 6 bases lay between the germline ends. The V gene's germline CDR1 is GTSNPN and CDR2 SVGIG (reference sequence). This CDR3 reads CAWRKGGELFF. CDR3 DNA sequence: TGTGCCTGGAGAAAAGGCGGGGAGCTGTTTTTT. Variable domain in full (rest from reference TRBV30 and TRBJ2-2): SQTIHQWPATLVQPVGSPLSLECTVEGTSNPNLYWYRQAAGRGLQLLFYSVGIGQISSEVPQNLSASRPQDRQFILSSKKLLLSDSGFYLCAWRKGGELFFGEGSRLTVL.

The J gene is TRBJ1-1, the V gene TRBV28, with TRBD1 as a possible D gene (6 bases). Germline assignment: CDR1 MDHEN and CDR2 SYDVKM. The CDR3 is 12 residues long. The ends were cut back, 7 bases at V and 1 base at J, with 7 bases in the middle. CDR3 sequence: CASKGGNTEAFF. The CDR3 DNA reads as TGTGCCAGCAAGGGGGGGAACACTGAAGCTTTCTTT. The variable domain in full, with the rest retrieved from reference TRBV28 and TRBJ1-1, is DVKVTQSSRYLVKRTGEKVFLECVQDMDHENMFWYRQDPGLGLRLIYFSYDVKMKEKGDIPEGYSVSREKKERFSLILESASTNQTSMYLCASKGGNTEAFFGQGTRLTVV.

The rearrangement uses TRBV5-1 and TRBJ2-7; D not certain. Trimming took off 6 bases at V and 0 bases at J, with 7 bases between the two ends. CDR1 and CDR2 (germline): SGHRS, YFSETQ. CDR3 length equals 12 residues. The chain's CDR3 is CASTGLSYEQYF. Written as DNA, the CDR3 is TGCGCCAGCACGGGCCTCTCCTACGAGCAGTACTTC.